The rows below give T cell receptor beta chains drawn from one sample of a study of cytomegalovirus exposure and HLA in healthy donors. The method was immunoSEQ multiplex PCR; TCRdb's version includes in-frame clones alone and lacks a portion of them. The data show 170,000 or so clones, with roughly four fifths seen just once and around 3% held by the top ten. Sequences were obtained from PBMCs. The receptors were gathered from a male donor in good health and CMV-seronegative. CDR3s include the opening cysteine and the closing phenylalanine or tryptophan. D genes are given only for firm matches. The size entry is marked missing in some rows and otherwise reads once, few, many or a size class.

j_call clone_size d_call v_call cdr3_nt cdr3_aa
TRBJ2-1 - TRBD1 TRBV9 TGTGCCAGCAGCGTAGACGAGGGGGCCCCAACCTACAATGAGCAGTTCTTC CASSVDEGAPTYNEQFF
TRBJ1-2 once - TRBV9 TGTGCCAGCAGCGTAGCTACCCGGGGGGGCTACACCTTC CASSVATRGGYTF
TRBJ2-7 - TRBD1 TRBV18 TGTGCCAGCGCCCTATTAGAGCCGGGACAGGGAGCCTACGAGCAGTACTTC CASALLEPGQGAYEQYF
TRBJ1-2 - TRBD1 TRBV9 TGTGCCAGCAGCGTAGGGACAGGGTATCACTATGGCTACACCTTC CASSVGTGYHYGYTF
TRBJ1-5 - - TRBV6-5 TGTGCCAGCAGCCCCCTGGGAGAGACCAATCAGCCCCAGCATTTT CASSPLGETNQPQHF
TRBJ2-5 - TRBD2 TRBV6-6 TGTGCCAGCAGTTTATCTAGCGGGGGGGCCATGACCCAGTACTTC CASSLSSGGAMTQYF
TRBJ2-2 - - TRBV11-3 TGTGCCAGCAGCCCTGGGCCAGGGTCGAACACCGGGGAGCTGTTTTTT CASSPGPGSNTGELFF
TRBJ1-2 - - TRBV6-5 TGTGCCAGCAGCCCCAAGACGGGTGGCTACACCTTC CASSPKTGGYTF
TRBJ2-4 - - TRBV4-1 TGCGCCAGCAGTCCAGGAATTCTAACTCGAGCCAAAAACATTCAGTACTTC CASSPGILTRAKNIQYF
TRBJ2-1 - - TRBV7-3 TGTGCCAGCAGCGTCCTCCCCGGTTCCTACAATGAGCAGTTCTTC CASSVLPGSYNEQFF
TRBJ2-7 - TRBD1 TRBV6-1 TGTGCCAGCAGTGAATTTGAAACAGGGGGCCTCGACGAGCAGTACTTC CASSEFETGGLDEQYF
TRBJ1-2 - - TRBV27 TGTGCCAGCAGTTGGGCCCCTTCGGGGGGCCGCTATGGCTACACCTTC CASSWAPSGGRYGYTF
TRBJ2-7 - - TRBV21-1 TGTGCCAGCAGCAGTAAAACCCGTATTTCGCGCGAGCAGTACTTC CASSSKTRISREQYF
TRBJ2-5 - TRBD1 TRBV19 TGTGCCAGTAGTACAGGACAGGGGGAAGAGACCCAGTACTTC CASSTGQGEETQYF
TRBJ2-1 - TRBD2 TRBV6-5 TGTGCCAGCAGTTACCCGACTAGCGGGAGCGATGAGCAGTTCTTC CASSYPTSGSDEQFF
TRBJ2-2 - TRBD2 TRBV7-8 TGTGCCAGCAGCTTAAGCTCCGTAGCGGGAGTCAATACCGGGGAGCTGTTTTTT CASSLSSVAGVNTGELFF
TRBJ1-2 - - TRBV6-6 TGTGCCAGCAGTTACGAGGAGGGGAGTCTCTATGGCTACACCTTC CASSYEEGSLYGYTF
TRBJ1-2 - TRBD1 TRBV6-5 TGTGCCAGCAGAGGGGGCGCGAACTATGGCTACACCTTC CASRGGANYGYTF
TRBJ2-1 - - TRBV9 TGTGCCAGCAGCGGGATTACGAGGGAGATCAATGAGCAGTTCTTC CASSGITREINEQFF
TRBJ1-3 - - TRBV6-1 TGTGCCAGCGCCCCTGGGAGGACCTCTGGAAACACCATATATTTT CASAPGRTSGNTIYF
TRBJ2-7 - TRBD2 TRBV27 TGTGCCAGCAGTTTAAGGACTAGCTTTCCCGGAGTCTACGAGCAGTACTTC CASSLRTSFPGVYEQYF
TRBJ2-3 few - TRBV5-4 TGTGCCAGCAGCTTGGATCAGAGCACAGATACGCAGTATTTT CASSLDQSTDTQYF
TRBJ2-7 - - TRBV10-3 TGTGCCATCAGTGACGACAGGCAAAGCTCCTACGAGCAGTACTTC CAISDDRQSSYEQYF
TRBJ1-2 - TRBD1 TRBV28 TGTGCCAGCAGTCAAACCTACCAGGGGGAGAGGTATGGCTACACCTTC CASSQTYQGERYGYTF
TRBJ2-1 - TRBD2 TRBV28 TGTGCCAGCAGTTTACCGTATGGCGGGGGGGCCGATGAGCAGTTCTTC CASSLPYGGGADEQFF